A selection of T cell receptor beta chains follows, all from one sample in a study of T cell responses to AZD1222 COVID-19 vaccine. The method was immunoSEQ multiplex PCR; TCRdb's version includes in-frame clones alone and lacks a portion of them. The data show 100,000 to 130,000 clones, around 90% seen once. Material: peripheral blood, obtained on day 0 of AZD1222 vaccination. The origin of the receptors is an adult in good health. CDR3s include the opening cysteine and the closing phenylalanine or tryptophan. Each record gives: V gene, D gene, J gene, CDR3 DNA, CDR3 protein. A D gene is named only where the DNA matches it firmly.

TRBV14,-,TRBJ1-1,TGTGCCAGCAGCCAGTCTTTCTCGAGCCTTGAGGCTTTCTTT,CASSQSFSSLEAFF
TRBV4-2,TRBD1,TRBJ1-4,TGTGCCAGCAGCCCTTATGGGCCGGGACAGGGGGCTGTGGGGAATGAAAAACTGTTTTTT,CASSPYGPGQGAVGNEKLFF
TRBV19,-,TRBJ1-4,TGTGCCAGTAGTCCACCTCCGATGGGTAATGAAAAACTGTTTTTT,CASSPPPMGNEKLFF
TRBV27,-,TRBJ2-2,TGTGCCAGCAGCATCGGTCCCTTGGCCGGGGAGCTGTTTTTT,CASSIGPLAGELFF
TRBV6-6,-,TRBJ2-7,TGTGCCAGCAGTTACTCGGGTGGGGGCTACGAGCAGTACTTC,CASSYSGGGYEQYF
TRBV6-2/TRBV6-3,-,TRBJ2-5,TGTGCCAGCAGTTTCCGGGACCCGGTGGGGGGGACCCAGTACTTC,CASSFRDPVGGTQYF
TRBV29-1,TRBD2,TRBJ2-1,TGCAGCATACGACTAGCGACTACCGATGAGCAGTTCTTC,CSIRLATTDEQFF
TRBV7-9,-,TRBJ1-2,TGTGCCAGCAGCCCGGGATCGAGTTTTAACTATGGCTACACCTTC,CASSPGSSFNYGYTF
TRBV30,TRBD1,TRBJ1-2,TGTGCCTGGAGTGGACAGGGGAAGGATGGCTACACCTTC,CAWSGQGKDGYTF
TRBV4-1,-,TRBJ2-7,TGCGCCAGCAGCCCCCCGGGACGAGCCTACGAGCAGTACTTC,CASSPPGRAYEQYF
TRBV6-5,-,TRBJ2-2,TGTGCCAGCAGGGACACCGGGGAGCTGTTTTTT,CASRDTGELFF
TRBV7-9,-,TRBJ2-4,TGTGCCAGCACGGGGGCGCGGATAGCCAAAAACATTCAGTACTTC,CASTGARIAKNIQYF